This T cell receptor (beta chain) stems from a study of blood T cell repertoires in COVID-19 (TCRdb year 2020). A note on the overall study: Samples from collaborators originated in the United States, Italy and Spain and spanned both the acute and convalescent phases of COVID-19. The material from the prospective study consisted of cDNA or gDNA derived from T cells, B-cell-depleted T cells, or PBMCs. The sample metadata nearly always contained a de-identified subject ID, COVID-19 status, age in years and sex. Where available, HLA class I and class II types were obtained from metadata supplied by the sample provider rather than from assay-based typing. Samples were obtained from the ongoing ImmuneRACE study (first 160 participants) and from approximately 1,200 subjects provided by 6 global collaborators. The repertoires were released in a freely available public database meant as a resource for research on the immune response to SARS-CoV-2. The dataset comprised deeply sampled blood TCRbeta repertoires from subjects exposed to, actively infected with, or recovered from COVID-19. Points the paper makes about the study in general: How much clinical and demographic metadata was included differed by source and by participant, and the metadata was provided uncurated.

The sample holds one count of this clone. Its antigen remains undetermined. Base-call qualities are not available, and no considerably larger clone is one nucleotide away. TCRbeta CDR3 regions were amplified from genomic DNA by means of the immunoSEQ Assay, a bias-controlled multiplex PCR. In the authors' own workflow: Within the assay, amplification of reference gene primers was used to estimate how many nucleated cells each sample contained. To quantify the absolute abundance of each unique TCRbeta CDR3 rearrangement, sequence reads were collapsed and filtered. For each sample, productive Simpson clonality was calculated by taking the square root of Simpson's diversity index across productive rearrangements. The table was pulled from immuneACCESS by TCRdb, which kept in-frame rearrangements only. Such tables lose some clones; where checked, under half of the loss comes from unresolved V genes, and the rest has no known cause. V, J and clone size are taken as reported in that table, and D and trimming were inferred from the DNA itself. The sample table lists about 390,000 clones, about 83% of them with a count of one. The ten largest clonotypes hold about 9.4% of the sample.

Participants in the prospective study were aged about 18 to 95 years, lived in some 24 United States geographic areas, and enrolled through a virtual design. Cohort assignment in the prospective study relied on participant-reported clinical history from a screening survey and a study questionnaire. ImmuneRACE Cohort 3 recovered participants were defined by two consecutive negative NP/OP PCR tests, healthcare professional clearance, or symptom resolution. Each participant in the prospective study had whole blood, serum and a nasopharyngeal or oropharyngeal swab collected by mobile phlebotomists. Participants in the prospective study had the option to provide additional blood draws and questionnaires over a roughly two-month period. Prospective study blood samples were shipped either frozen or at room temperature before DNA extraction. V gives up 6 bases and J gives up 4 bases, and the segment between their germline ends measures 7 bases. The CDR3 runs 12 residues from the cysteine to the phenylalanine. Just CDR3 DNA is preserved here, 36 bases in frame from base 1. Taken from the germline V gene, the CDR1 and CDR2 loops are MDHEN and SYDVKM.

This TCR came from a woman aged 45 to 65 who had recovered from COVID-19. The sequenced sample consisted of PBMCs or T cells enriched from blood (not recorded which). The V gene is TRBV28 and the J gene is TRBJ1-5; the D gene is perhaps TRBD1, from 5 matching bases. The CDR3 in this case is CASSRGNQPQHF. The bases read TGTGCCAGCAGCCGGGGGAATCAGCCCCAGCATTTT.